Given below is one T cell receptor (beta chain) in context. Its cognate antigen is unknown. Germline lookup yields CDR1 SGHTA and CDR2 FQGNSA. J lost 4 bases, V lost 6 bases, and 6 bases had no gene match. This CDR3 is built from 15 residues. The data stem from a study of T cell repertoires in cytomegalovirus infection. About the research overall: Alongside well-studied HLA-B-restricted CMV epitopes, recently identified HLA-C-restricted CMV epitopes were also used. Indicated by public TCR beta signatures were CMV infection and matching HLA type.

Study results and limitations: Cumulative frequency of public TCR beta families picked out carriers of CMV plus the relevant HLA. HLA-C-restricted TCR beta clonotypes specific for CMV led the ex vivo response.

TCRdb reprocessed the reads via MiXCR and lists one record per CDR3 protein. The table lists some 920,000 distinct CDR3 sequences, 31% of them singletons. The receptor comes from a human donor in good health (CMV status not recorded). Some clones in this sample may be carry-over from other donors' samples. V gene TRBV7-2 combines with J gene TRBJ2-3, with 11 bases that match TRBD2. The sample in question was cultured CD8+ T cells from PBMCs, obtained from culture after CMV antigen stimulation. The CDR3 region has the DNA TGTGCCAGCAGTTCTAGCGGGGGGCAGGCAGATACGCAGTATTTT. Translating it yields CASSSSGGQADTQYF.